These 7 T cell receptor beta chains were sequenced from one sample in a study of CD8+ T cells in alopecia areata. Treatment here: oral pan-JAK inhibitor, 5-10 mg twice daily. TCR sequencing used cDNA made by reverse transcription of extracted RNA. The table came from immunoSEQ multiplex PCR; TCRdb's copy has only in-frame clones and leaves some out. The sample comprises 190,000 or so clones, about three fifths of which are singletons, and approximately 3.3% rests with the top ten. Sample: CD4+ T cells sorted from blood, taken at week 4, from a patient treated with tofacitinib. The source is a human donor with alopecia areata.

DNA for the CDR3: TGTGCCAGCAGCTTGTGGACGGACTATGGCTACACCTTC. Encoded protein: CASSLWTDYGYTF. This chain joins TRBV7-2 and TRBJ1-2; D call uncertain. The V and J ends lost 3 bases and 3 bases respectively, with 8 bases between them. The CDR3 extends over 13 amino acids. Germline CDR1 reads SGHTA; CDR2 reads FQGNSA.

The rearrangement links TRBV7-2 to TRBJ1-3; D ambiguous. The V gene's germline CDR1 is SGHTA and CDR2 FQGNSA. V shed 1 base and J shed 0 bases, with 4 bases lying between them. The CDR3 has 14 residues. CDR3 sequence: CASSLVISGNTIYF. CDR3 sequence (DNA): TGTGCCAGCAGCTTAGTCATCTCTGGAAACACCATATATTTT.

The chain recombines TRBV2 with TRBJ1-1; possibly TRBD1 for D (6 bases). CDR3 length: 13 amino acids. The V end lost 4 bases, the J end lost 2 bases, and 8 bases lay between the germline ends. The germline gives CDR1 SNHLY, CDR2 FYNNEI. The CDR3 nucleotides are TGTGCCAGCAGTGGACAGGTCAACACTGAAGCTTTCTTT. Translation: CASSGQVNTEAFF.

V usage is TRBV29-1 and J usage is TRBJ2-2, with D unresolved. V was shortened by 4 bases and J by 5 bases, with 8 bases between the two germline ends. The CDR3 loop spans 12 amino acids. Germline CDR1 reads SQVTM; CDR2 reads ANQGSEA. CDR3 sequence reads: CSVAYLTGELFF. The DNA for the CDR3 is TGCAGCGTTGCTTATCTGACCGGGGAGCTGTTTTTT.

This clone was seen a few times. The V and J genes are TRBV23-1 and TRBJ1-4; D possibly corresponds to TRBD1 (6 bases). TRBV23-1 is labeled an ORF, and its function is uncertain. Trimming took off 1 base at V and 8 bases at J, with 17 bases between the two ends. This CDR3 contains 16 residues. The CDR3 DNA reads TGCGCCAGCAGTCAATTCCCCCGGGGGGCAAGAGAAAAACTGTTTTTT. This gives the protein CASSQFPRGAREKLFF.

CDR3 nucleotide sequence: TGTGCCACCAGCAGGGGTGACAGGGACGCAGATACGCAGTATTTT. Amino acid sequence: CATSRGDRDADTQYF. This chain links TRBV15 with TRBJ2-3, with 7 bases identical to TRBD1. V was clipped by 3 bases and J by 4 bases; unmatched bases: 7. Germline loops: CDR1 LNHNV, CDR2 YYDKDF (reference sequence). The CDR3 sequence is 15 residues long.

This chain connects TRBV29-1 to TRBJ2-1; D is uncertain. This CDR3 is built from 14 residues. Looked up from germline, CDR1 is SQVTM and CDR2 is ANQGSEA. Trimming removed 1 base at V and 2 bases at J, with 9 bases between. CDR3 nucleotide sequence: TGCAGCGTTGAAGGGACCGTGACCTACAATGAGCAGTTCTTC. Amino acid sequence: CSVEGTVTYNEQFF.